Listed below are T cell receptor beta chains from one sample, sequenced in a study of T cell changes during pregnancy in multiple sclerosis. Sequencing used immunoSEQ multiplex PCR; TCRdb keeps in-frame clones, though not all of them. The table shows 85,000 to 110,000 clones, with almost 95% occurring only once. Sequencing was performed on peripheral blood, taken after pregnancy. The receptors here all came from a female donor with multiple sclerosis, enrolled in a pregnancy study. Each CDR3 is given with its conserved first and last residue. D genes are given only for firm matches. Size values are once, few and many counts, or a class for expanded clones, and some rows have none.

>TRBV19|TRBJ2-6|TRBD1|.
CASSTITGGLSGANVLTF
TGTGCCAGTAGTACGATAACAGGGGGGCTCTCTGGGGCCAACGTCCTGACTTTC
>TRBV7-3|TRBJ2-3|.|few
CASTNGGTTDTQYF
TGTGCCAGCACCAATGGGGGGACCACAGATACGCAGTATTTT
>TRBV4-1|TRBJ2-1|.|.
CASSQGEYNEQFF
TGCGCCAGCAGCCAAGGAGAGTACAATGAGCAGTTCTTC
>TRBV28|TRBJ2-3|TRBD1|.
CASSPYHLYRGLGNTQDTQYF
TGTGCCAGCAGCCCTTATCACCTTTACAGGGGGCTGGGCAACACACAAGATACGCAGTATTTT
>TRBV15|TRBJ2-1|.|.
CATSRDFRGTYNEQFF
TGTGCCACCAGCAGAGATTTTCGAGGGACCTACAATGAGCAGTTCTTC
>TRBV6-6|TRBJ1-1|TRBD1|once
CASRTGANTEAFF
TGTGCCAGCCGGACAGGAGCAAACACTGAAGCTTTCTTT
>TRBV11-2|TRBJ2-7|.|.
CASSLSPRGEQYF
TGTGCCAGCAGCTTATCCCCCCGGGGCGAGCAGTACTTC
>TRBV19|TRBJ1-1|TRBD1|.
CASSLKQGDTEAFF
TGTGCCAGTAGTCTGAAACAGGGGGACACTGAAGCTTTCTTT
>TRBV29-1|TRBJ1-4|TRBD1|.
CSANRGTNEKLFF
TGCAGCGCAAACAGGGGGACTAATGAAAAACTGTTTTTT
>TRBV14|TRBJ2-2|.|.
CASSQDVGAGELFF
TGTGCCAGCAGCCAAGATGTCGGGGCCGGGGAGCTGTTTTTT
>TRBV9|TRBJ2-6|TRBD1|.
CASSSRGPGANVLTF
TGTGCCAGCAGCTCCAGGGGGCCGGGGGCCAACGTCCTGACTTTC
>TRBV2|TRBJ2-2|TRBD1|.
CASQRQGATGELFF
TGTGCCAGCCAAAGACAGGGGGCGACCGGGGAGCTGTTTTTT
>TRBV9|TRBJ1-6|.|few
CASAPGVLDSPLHF
TGTGCCAGCGCTCCGGGGGTGTTGGATTCACCCCTCCACTTT
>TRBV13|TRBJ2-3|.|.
CASSSRGPDTQYF
TGTGCCAGCAGCAGCAGGGGTCCAGATACGCAGTATTTT
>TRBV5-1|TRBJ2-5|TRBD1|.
CASSRQGKETQYF
TGCGCCAGCAGCAGACAGGGGAAAGAGACCCAGTACTTC
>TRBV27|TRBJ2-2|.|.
CASSLRIRTPPGELFF
TGTGCCAGCAGTTTACGGATCAGGACTCCCCCCGGGGAGCTGTTTTTT
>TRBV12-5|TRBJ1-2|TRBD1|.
CASGSVPGQGGYGYTF
TGTGCTAGTGGTTCGGTCCCGGGACAGGGGGGCTATGGCTACACCTTC
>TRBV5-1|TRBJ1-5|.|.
CASSLDGAPQHF
TGCGCCAGCAGCTTGGATGGGGCGCCCCAGCATTTT
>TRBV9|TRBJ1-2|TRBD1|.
CASSVVGGHGYTF
TGTGCCAGCAGCGTAGTAGGGGGCCATGGCTACACCTTC
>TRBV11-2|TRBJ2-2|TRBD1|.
CASSILWDRGTGELFF
TGTGCCAGCAGCATCCTATGGGACAGGGGTACCGGGGAGCTGTTTTTT
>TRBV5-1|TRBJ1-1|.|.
CASSLRDNGRNTEAFF
TGCGCCAGCAGCCTCCGGGACAATGGAAGAAACACTGAAGCTTTCTTT
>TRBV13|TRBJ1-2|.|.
CASSLASGTLGGYTF
TGTGCCAGCAGCTTAGCCTCGGGGACATTAGGAGGCTACACCTTC
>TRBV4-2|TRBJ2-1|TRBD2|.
CASSQGRQAGSNEQFF
TGTGCCAGCAGCCAAGGGCGGCAAGCGGGAAGCAATGAGCAGTTCTTC
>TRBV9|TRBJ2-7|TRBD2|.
CASSPFGGDSYEQYF
TGTGCCAGCAGCCCATTTGGGGGGGACTCCTACGAGCAGTACTTC
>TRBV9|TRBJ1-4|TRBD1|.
CASSDGQGAYNEKLFF
TGTGCCAGCAGCGACGGACAGGGGGCTTATAATGAAAAACTGTTTTTT
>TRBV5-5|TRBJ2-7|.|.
CASSHPRDTGEQYF
TGTGCCAGCAGCCACCCTCGGGACACCGGGGAGCAGTACTTC
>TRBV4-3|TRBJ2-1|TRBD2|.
CASSQEELAGVYNEQFF
TGCGCCAGCAGCCAAGAAGAATTAGCGGGGGTCTACAATGAGCAGTTCTTC
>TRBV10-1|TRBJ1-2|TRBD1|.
CASSLITGGNYGYTF
TGCGCCAGCAGTCTTATCACAGGGGGTAACTATGGCTACACCTTC
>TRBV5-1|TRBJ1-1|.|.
CASSLGAASAEAFF
TGCGCCAGCAGCTTGGGTGCAGCAAGCGCTGAAGCTTTCTTT
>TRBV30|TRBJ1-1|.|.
CAWSHDSRNTEAFF
TGTGCCTGGAGTCATGACAGCAGGAACACTGAAGCTTTCTTT
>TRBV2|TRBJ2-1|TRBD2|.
CASSEDAGGPYEQFF
TGTGCCAGCAGTGAAGACGCGGGAGGGCCCTATGAGCAGTTCTTC
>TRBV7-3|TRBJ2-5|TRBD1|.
CASSLIGGNQETQYF
TGTGCCAGCAGCTTAATAGGGGGCAACCAAGAGACCCAGTACTTC
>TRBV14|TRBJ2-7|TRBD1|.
CASSQVTGGSDEQYF
TGTGCCAGCAGCCAAGTTACAGGGGGCTCGGACGAGCAGTACTTC
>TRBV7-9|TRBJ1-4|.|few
CASSPDSLNEKLFF
TGTGCCAGCAGCCCGGACAGCCTTAATGAAAAACTGTTTTTT
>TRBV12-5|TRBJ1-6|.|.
CASGSRFADQGRSSYNSPLHF
TGTGCTAGTGGGTCCAGGTTTGCCGATCAGGGAAGGAGCTCCTATAATTCACCCCTCCACTTT
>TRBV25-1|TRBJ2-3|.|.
CASSERSTDTQYF
TGTGCCAGCAGTGAGAGGAGCACAGATACGCAGTATTTT
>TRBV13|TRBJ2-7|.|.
CASSTRSLGRLYEQYF
TGTGCCAGCAGCACCCGCAGCCTAGGTAGGCTATACGAGCAGTACTTC
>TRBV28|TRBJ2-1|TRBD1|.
CASSLTGTGVEQFF
TGTGCCAGCAGTTTAACCGGGACAGGGGTTGAGCAGTTCTTC
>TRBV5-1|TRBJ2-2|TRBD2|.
CASSLEAAGGPKTGELFF
TGCGCCAGCAGCTTGGAGGCTGCGGGAGGGCCAAAAACCGGGGAGCTGTTTTTT
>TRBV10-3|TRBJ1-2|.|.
CAISEAGRGGYTF
TGTGCCATCAGTGAGGCAGGGAGGGGTGGCTACACCTTC
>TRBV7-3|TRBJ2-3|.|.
CASSSRIGRVDTQYF
TGTGCCAGCAGCTCGCGTATAGGGCGGGTAGATACGCAGTATTTT
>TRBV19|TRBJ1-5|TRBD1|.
CASSMETGRNQPQHF
TGTGCCAGTAGTATGGAGACAGGGCGCAATCAGCCCCAGCATTTT
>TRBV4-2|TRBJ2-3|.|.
CASSQEGSRGRTDTQYF
TGTGCCAGCAGCCAAGAAGGATCGCGGGGACGCACAGATACGCAGTATTTT
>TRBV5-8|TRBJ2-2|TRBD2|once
CASITSGRHTGELFF
TGTGCCAGCATCACTAGCGGGAGGCACACCGGGGAGCTGTTTTTT
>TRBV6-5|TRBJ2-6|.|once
CASSYAELSGANVLTF
TGTGCCAGCAGTTACGCCGAGCTCTCTGGGGCCAACGTCCTGACTTTC
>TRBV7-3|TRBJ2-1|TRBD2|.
CASSHDSGPRANEQFF
TGTGCCAGCAGCCATGATAGCGGGCCCCGGGCCAATGAGCAGTTCTTC
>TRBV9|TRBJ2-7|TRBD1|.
CASSPGQGRSYEQYF
TGTGCCAGCAGCCCAGGACAGGGTAGGTCCTACGAGCAGTACTTC
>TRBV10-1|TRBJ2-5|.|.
CASSAPRVGQETQYF
TGCGCCAGCAGTGCCCCCCGGGTAGGTCAAGAGACCCAGTACTTC